This T cell receptor beta chain was sequenced in a study of blood T cells in healthy people across ages. To note about this clonotype: Its antigen is not identified.

A J-beta primer mix and a sample-barcoded 5' primer were used in a second PCR of roughly 7 to 12 cycles. One entry per CDR3 protein results from TCRdb running MiXCR on the 5' RACE reads. Altogether some 1.4 million distinct CDR3 sequences are present, around 39% being singletons, with the ten largest covering roughly 7.7%. Study-wide points: Diversity estimates drawn from one million T cells were deemed underestimates.

The sequence derives from a woman younger than 30 in good health. The source material was blood.

In nucleotides, the CDR3 is TGTGCCAGCCGAAAGCCGGGGGCTAGCACTGAAGCTTTCTTT. Its protein product is CASRKPGASTEAFF. The V gene is TRBV28, the J gene TRBJ1-1; tentatively, D is TRBD1 (6 bases). The CDR3 is 14 amino acids. V lost 8 bases to trimming and J lost 4 bases, with 17 bases between them. CDR1 is MDHEN, CDR2 SYDVKM, per germline.